The next 20 T cell receptor beta chains were all read from a single sample in a study of tumor and adjacent non-tumor tissue in lung cancer. TCRbeta libraries were built with three rounds of nested PCR, modified from ARM-PCR. TCRdb reanalysed the multiplex PCR reads using MiXCR and keeps one entry per CDR3 protein. The data contain about 44,000 distinct CDR3 sequences, 60% to 70% of them singletons. This sample's RNA came from whole unsorted tissue. This non-tumor lung sample came from over 3 cm beyond the tumor edge. Sequenced: distant non-tumor lung tissue. The receptor source for this set is a woman between 40 and 55 years old with non-small cell lung cancer.

As concerns this clonotype: This likely comes from a read error, as the CDR3 has no conserved phenylalanine or tryptophan at its end. This rearrangement joins TRBV5-4 to TRBJ2-7; D might be TRBD1 or TRBD2, each matching 5 bases. The CDR3 is 16 residues long. Per the germline V gene, CDR1 is SGHNT and CDR2 is YYREEE (reference sequence). The CDR3 DNA reads as TGTGTCAGCAGCTTCGGCTCACCGGGGACCGGAGACGAGCAGTACATC. Its protein product is CVSSFGSPGTGDEQYI.

On this clonotype itself: One end of the junction is discordant with germline, which a read error may explain. The chain couples TRBV5-6 to TRBJ2-5; D unclear. Germline CDR1 is SGHDT and CDR2 is YYEEEE. The CDR3 consists of 14 residues. The CDR3, as DNA: TGCGCCAGCAGCTTGATGGGTCAGAAAGAGACCCAGTACTTC. It codes for CASSLMGQKETQYF.

As to this clonotype: A much larger clone is a single base away; this may be a read error. The rearrangement links TRBV13 to TRBJ1-6; weak D call: TRBD1 (5 bases). Germline V CDR1 and CDR2: PRHDT, FYEKMQ (reference sequence). Trimming pared 5 bases from V and 9 bases from J, leaving 11 bases between. The CDR3 runs 13 residues. The CDR3 is CASSHPGSSPLHF. The DNA of the CDR3 is TGTGCCAGCAGCCACCCAGGGAGTTCACCCCTCCACTTT.

As for this clonotype: A junction boundary mismatches the germline segment, possibly from a read error. This chain joins TRBV13 and TRBJ1-2, with 7 bases aligning to TRBD1. The CDR3 covers 16 residues. In germline, CDR1 is PRHDT, CDR2 FYEKMQ (reference sequence). The chain's CDR3 is CAISLEPAGGHNGYTF. The CDR3 DNA follows: TGTGCCATCAGCTTAGAGCCCGCAGGGGGACATAATGGCTACACCTTC.

This clonotype was detected only once. Mismatch with germline at one junction end may stem from a read error. V usage is TRBV11-2 and J usage is TRBJ1-6, with D tentatively TRBD1 (6 bases). The length of the CDR3 is 14 residues. CDR1 is SGHAT, CDR2 FQNNGV, per germline. The CDR3: CASSLAGDNSLLHF. The CDR3 region has the DNA TGTGCCAGCAGTCTGGCTGGGGACAATTCACTCCTCCACTTT.

This clonotype was counted ten times or more. This rearrangement joins TRBV10-3 to TRBJ2-7; D is perhaps TRBD1 (5 bases). V was pared by 6 bases and J by 3 bases, with 12 bases between. Per germline, CDR1 ENHRY and CDR2 SYGVKD. The CDR3 is 13 amino acids. The CDR3 DNA is TGTGCCATCAGGGGAACCCAGGGCTACGAGCAGTACTTC. This codes for CAIRGTQGYEQYF.

This chain links TRBV11-2 with TRBJ2-1, with 10 bases lining up with TRBD2. This CDR3 is 16 amino acids long. The germline gives CDR1 SGHAT, CDR2 FQNNGV. Germline trimming cut 1 base from V and 6 bases from J; bases unmatched to any gene: 6. The CDR3 DNA reads TGTGCCAGCAGCTTAGGGGCACTAGCGGGGAGCAATGAGCAGTTCTTC. Amino acid sequence: CASSLGALAGSNEQFF.

By share of the sample, this clonotype is medium-sized. V gene TRBV11-3 combines with J gene TRBJ1-4, with D unclear. Germline CDR1 and CDR2: SGHNT and YENEEA. The CDR3 runs 12 residues. Trimming stripped 5 bases from V and 8 bases from J, with 9 bases between. The CDR3 bases are TGTGCCAGCAGCCAAGGTGGGGAAAAACTGTTTTTT. Protein: CASSQGGEKLFF.

There are many counts of this clonotype. This chain joins TRBV6-5 and TRBJ2-3; 7 positions match TRBD2. Per germline, CDR1 MNHEY and CDR2 SVGAGI. With V trimmed by 2 bases and J by 1 base, 6 bases remained unmatched. The CDR3 consists of 16 residues. The CDR3 nucleotides are TGTGCCAGCAGTTACAGTGGGGCGGGGGGCACAGATACGCAGTATTTT. It codes for CASSYSGAGGTDTQYF.

With regard to this clonotype: Sequence at one end of the junction differs from germline and may be a read error. The chain employs TRBV11-3 and TRBJ2-2; either TRBD1 or TRBD2 may fit D (5 bases each). There are 18 residues in the CDR3. Germline loops: CDR1 SGHNT, CDR2 YENEEA. CDR3 nucleotides: TGTGCCAGCAGCTTAGAATCTACTAGTGGGGGATTCACCGGGAAGCTTTTTTTT. Its translation is CASSLESTSGGFTGKLFF.

About this clonotype itself: A clone one base away is much larger, so this may be a read error. The chain combines TRBV6-5 with TRBJ1-4, with TRBD1 matching over 10 bases. The trim removed 7 bases at V and 0 bases at J, leaving 5 bases unmatched. The germline gives CDR1 MNHEY, CDR2 SVGAGI. The CDR3 totals 16 residues. The CDR3: CASMSGTGATNEKLFF. CDR3 sequence (DNA): TGTGCCAGCATGTCCGGGACAGGGGCAACTAATGAAAAACTGTTTTTT.

In this sample, this clonotype turned up many times. This chain joins TRBV5-6 and TRBJ2-1, with TRBD2 identical over 7 bases. The CDR3 is 17 residues long. Germline loops: CDR1 SGHDT, CDR2 YYEEEE. The trim removed 5 bases at V and 6 bases at J, leaving 17 bases unmatched. This CDR3 is CASSLDTGTTYANEQFF. The CDR3 region has the DNA TGTGCCAGCAGTCTCGATACCGGGACTACGTACGCCAATGAGCAGTTCTTC. The whole variable domain, remainder taken from reference TRBV5-6 and TRBJ2-1, is DAGVTQSPTHLIKTRGQQVTLRCSPKSGHDTVSWYQQALGQGPQFIFQYYEEEERQRGNFPDRFSGHQFPNYSSELNVNALLLGDSALYLCASSLDTGTTYANEQFFGPGTRLTVL.

Of note for this clonotype: With a much larger clone just one base away, this may be a read error. The chain joins TRBV28 to TRBJ2-5; D is perhaps TRBD2 (5 bases). Germline V gives CDR1 MDHEN, CDR2 SYDVKM. The CDR3 is 13 residues long. The germline V and J ends were trimmed by 11 bases and 5 bases, with 18 bases remaining between them. The CDR3, as DNA: TGTGCCGGCAACCCAGCGGTGAGGGAGACCCAGTACTTC. It yields the protein CAGNPAVRETQYF.

Comments on this clonotype: At one of its ends the junction is not consistent with the germline gene, which may arise from a read error. The gene calls are TRBV11-2 and TRBJ2-1, with D possibly matching TRBD2 (6 bases). Germline CDR1 reads SGHAT; CDR2 reads FQNNGV. The CDR3 loop spans 13 amino acids. The CDR3 nucleotides are TGTGCCAGCAGCCGGCGGGATTATAATGAGGAGTTCTTC. Translated, it gives CASSRRDYNEEFF.

Of note for this clonotype: A read error may explain this, as a much larger clone is one base away. Written as DNA, the CDR3 is TGTGCCAGCAGTTCCCGACCTTTTTCACCCTTCCACTTT. Protein product: CASSSRPFSPFHF. The chain carries TRBV6-5 and TRBJ1-6; no definite D call. The CDR3 totals 13 residues. Germline V gene lookup returns CDR1 MNHEY and CDR2 SVGAGI.

This clonotype is a singleton in its sample. This chain connects TRBV11-3 to TRBJ2-1, with D unresolved. Germline loops: CDR1 SGHNT, CDR2 YENEEA. This CDR3 has 14 amino acids. CDR3 residues: CGGSEDGFYNEQFF. CDR3 coding DNA: TGTGGCGGCAGCGAAGACGGGTTCTACAATGAGCAGTTCTTC. Filled out from reference TRBV11-3 and TRBJ2-1, the complete variable domain reads EAGVVQSPRYKIIEKKQPVAFWCNPISGHNTLYWYLQNLGQGPELLIRYENEEAVDDSQLPKDRFSAERLKGVDSTLKIQPAELGDSAVYLCGGSEDGFYNEQFFGPGTRLTVL.

As for this clonotype: A read error may be the cause here, since a much bigger clone is one base away. The V and J genes are TRBV29-1 and TRBJ1-1; no reliable D call. From germline, CDR1 is SQVTM and CDR2 ANQGSEA. V gave up 0 bases and J gave up 6 bases, with 11 bases separating them. The length of the CDR3 is 13 residues. Here the CDR3 reads CSVEDRQVAEAFF. For the CDR3, the DNA is TGCAGCGTTGAAGACAGGCAGGTGGCTGAAGCTTTCTTT.

CDR3 DNA: TGTGCCAGTAGCATAGACAGGCTAATGGGCAATCAGCCCCAGCATTTT. This encodes CASSIDRLMGNQPQHF. This chain joins TRBV6-1 and TRBJ1-5; perhaps TRBD1 as D (6 bases). This CDR3 contains 16 residues. Germline assignment: CDR1 MNHNS and CDR2 SASEGT. Trimming took off 9 bases at V and 2 bases at J, with 20 bases between the two ends.

Worth noting for this clonotype: The germline gene is not matched at one end of the junction; a read error may be the cause. This chain joins TRBV11-2 and TRBJ2-5, with D tentatively TRBD1 or TRBD2 (5 bases each). The CDR3 is made up of 17 amino acids. Germline CDR1 is SGHAT and CDR2 is FQNNGV. In nucleotides, the CDR3 is TGTGCCAGCAACTTAGGGGCAGGATCCGGGATCGGAGAGACCCAGTACTTC. Amino acids: CASNLGAGSGIGETQYF.

As to this clonotype: A much larger clone differs from this one at a single base, so this may be a read error. J is TRBJ2-7 and V is TRBV5-6; 7 bases are a match to TRBD1. CDR1 is SGHDT, CDR2 YYEEEE, per germline. This CDR3 is built from 15 residues. The trim removed 4 bases at V and 1 base at J, leaving 8 bases unmatched. CDR3 in DNA: TGTGCCAGCAGCAAACCACAGGGGTTTTCCTACGAGCAGTACTTC. Translating gives CASSKPQGFSYEQYF.